This TCR beta chain derives from a study of low-dose radiotherapy and immunotherapy resistance in tumors. Time point specified: before trial treatment. This clonotype was observed many times. Both TCRalpha and TCRbeta chains were reverse transcribed with V-gene-specific primers. The authors ran around 20 PCR cycles to amplify TCRs with a constant-region primer and V-primer adapter. TCRdb processed the reads anew with MiXCR; each CDR3 protein has one entry. The sample has some 71,000 distinct CDR3 sequences, roughly 30% seen once. This sequence was found in a female donor with ovarian cancer. The material sequenced was PBMCs, taken before treatment.

DNA for the CDR3: TGTGCCAGCAGAGACGGGACTAGCGGGAGTGCTATGAACAATGAGCAGTTCTTC. Its translation: CASRDGTSGSAMNNEQFF. This chain uses TRBV12-3 or TRBV12-4 with TRBJ2-1; 14 positions match TRBD2. The CDR3 has 18 residues. The V and J ends lost 6 bases and 5 bases, in that order; junction bases with no gene match: 12.